This TCR beta chain was captured by sequencing in a study of shared clonotypes between healthy human individuals. Study findings and constraints: Memory subsets had estimated richness that was generally smaller than that of naive subsets.

CD8 cells classed as naive were CD45RO-negative and positively selected for CCR7, excluding terminally differentiated effector memory CD45RA+ cells. Replicate PCRs for sorted subsets used 200 to 250 ng DNA; this equaled 25,000 to 35,000 T cell genomes. Sequenced by immunoSEQ multiplex PCR; TCRdb stores in-frame clones only, minus some. The sample has approximately 810,000 clones, about 91% seen once. On this clone: What it recognizes is unknown.

The material sequenced was naive CD8+ T cells sorted from blood. The TCR comes from a man between 25 and 39 years old in good health.

CDR3 region: CASGLNQPQHF. The CDR3 DNA reads TGTGCCAGCGGACTTAATCAGCCCCAGCATTTT. V gene TRBV27 combines with J gene TRBJ1-5; D uncertain. In germline, CDR1 is MNHEY, CDR2 SMNVEV (reference sequence). The V end lost 8 bases, the J end lost 4 bases, and 6 bases lay between the germline ends. CDR3 size: 11 residues.